This is a list of T cell receptor beta chains from one sample in a study of T cell responses to AZD1222 COVID-19 vaccine. Profiling relied on immunoSEQ multiplex PCR, and the TCRdb table lists in-frame clones only, not all of them. The sample includes 65,000 to 95,000 clones, about 90% of them seen just once. The material sequenced was peripheral blood, taken on day 0 of MenACWY control vaccination. Receptor source: an adult in good health. Each CDR3 is given with its conserved first and last residue. The D gene is left open where the match is weak. Some rows have no size entry. The others give once, few or many, or a class for an expanded clone.

V	size	D	J	DNA	CDR3
TRBV18	few	TRBD2	TRBJ2-3	TGTGCCAGCTCATTCCAGCGGGAGAATTATGGCACAGATACGCAGTATTTT	CASSFQRENYGTDTQYF
TRBV7-2	NA	NA	TRBJ1-1	TGTGCCAGCAGCTTAGTGGGGGGCGGTAGGTACACTGAAGCTTTCTTT	CASSLVGGGRYTEAFF
TRBV27	NA	TRBD2	TRBJ2-3	TGTGCCAGCAGGCTAATAGCGGGACTGGGTACGCAGTATTTT	CASRLIAGLGTQYF
TRBV2	NA	NA	TRBJ2-3	TGTGCCAGCGACGGCGGGGCCTCGGGAGATACGCAGTATTTT	CASDGGASGDTQYF
TRBV2	NA	TRBD1	TRBJ2-3	TGTGCCAGCAAGAGACAGGGGGGCACAGATACGCAGTATTTT	CASKRQGGTDTQYF
TRBV19	NA	NA	TRBJ1-5	TGTGCCAGTAGTATTGGCAGTCAGCCCCAGCATTTT	CASSIGSQPQHF
TRBV7-3	NA	TRBD1	TRBJ2-3	TGTGCCAGCAGCTTGGACAGGGGCACAGATACGCAGTATTTT	CASSLDRGTDTQYF
TRBV4-3	NA	TRBD1	TRBJ2-5	TGCGCCAGCAGCCAGAGGGGACAGGCAGGCGAGACCCAGTACTTC	CASSQRGQAGETQYF
TRBV7-3	NA	NA	TRBJ1-2	TGTGCCAGCAGCTTAGGTCCGGGCTATGGCTACACCTTC	CASSLGPGYGYTF
TRBV7-2	NA	NA	TRBJ2-7	TGTGCCAGCACCCCGCCCAGCTCCTACGAGCAGTACTTC	CASTPPSSYEQYF
TRBV19	NA	NA	TRBJ1-2	TGTGCCAGTAGTATAGGCTCCCTGATTTTGGATGGCTACACCTTC	CASSIGSLILDGYTF
TRBV9	NA	NA	TRBJ2-1	TGTGCCAGCAGCCCCGTAGGCCTACTCGTCGATGAGCAGTTCTTC	CASSPVGLLVDEQFF
TRBV20-1	NA	NA	TRBJ1-2	TGCAGTGCTAGTTTTGACGATGGGGAGTTTGGCTACACCTTC	CSASFDDGEFGYTF
TRBV18	NA	TRBD2	TRBJ2-1	TGTGCCAGCTCACCTTTTACTAGCGGAAACTACAATGAGCAGTTCTTC	CASSPFTSGNYNEQFF
TRBV12-3/TRBV12-4	NA	NA	TRBJ1-2	TGTGCCAGCAGCCTTGGACAGAATGGCTACACCTTC	CASSLGQNGYTF
TRBV9	NA	TRBD1	TRBJ2-1	TGTGCCAGCAGCATGACAGGGTTCTACAATGAGCAGTTCTTC	CASSMTGFYNEQFF
TRBV7-8	NA	TRBD1	TRBJ2-7	TGTGCCAGCAGCTCTACAGGGGGCGCAGGGGTAGACGAGCAGTACTTC	CASSSTGGAGVDEQYF
TRBV13	NA	NA	TRBJ2-7	TGTGCCAGCAGCGTCCAACAGGGAATATTTGTCCTCTTGCAGTACTTC	CASSVQQGIFVLLQYF
TRBV4-3	NA	NA	TRBJ2-7	TGCGCCAGCAGCCAAGAACTCGATTACGAGCAGTACTTC	CASSQELDYEQYF
TRBV18	NA	NA	TRBJ2-7	TGTGCCAGCTCACCGGGTTCAGGCCTAACCTACGAGCAGTACTTC	CASSPGSGLTYEQYF
TRBV28	NA	NA	TRBJ1-1	TGTGCCAGCAAATTGAACACTGAAGCTTTCTTT	CASKLNTEAFF
TRBV28	once	TRBD1	TRBJ1-2	TGTGCCAGCAGCAGGGACAGGGATTATGGCTACACCTTC	CASSRDRDYGYTF
TRBV11-2	NA	TRBD1	TRBJ1-1	TGTGCCAGCAGCCGCAGGGGGGCAGGGGTCTCTGAAGCTTTCTTT	CASSRRGAGVSEAFF
TRBV5-6	NA	TRBD1	TRBJ2-7	TGTGCCAGCAGCCGCCGGACAGGCTCTTTCTCCTACGAGCAGTACTTC	CASSRRTGSFSYEQYF
TRBV7-2	NA	NA	TRBJ2-3	TGTGCCAGCAGCTTAGGGACAAGGAACACAGATACGCAGTATTTT	CASSLGTRNTDTQYF
TRBV6-2/TRBV6-3	once	NA	TRBJ2-5	TGTGCCAGCAGTTCAAACAGTATACAAGAGACCCAGTACTTC	CASSSNSIQETQYF
TRBV18	NA	NA	TRBJ2-7	TGTGCCAGCTCACCACCAACCGCAGGCTCCTACGAGCAGTACTTC	CASSPPTAGSYEQYF
TRBV19	NA	NA	TRBJ1-5	TGTGCCAGTAGTATTAGCGGTGCCGGAGCGGATCAGCCCCAGCATTTT	CASSISGAGADQPQHF
TRBV3-1/TRBV3-2	NA	NA	TRBJ2-1	TGTGCCAGCAGCCGAGAACAGGGGGGGTACAATGAGCAGTTCTTC	CASSREQGGYNEQFF
TRBV2	NA	NA	TRBJ2-5	TGTGCCAGCAGTGATTTAGCCCAGTACTTC	CASSDLAQYF
TRBV12-3/TRBV12-4	NA	NA	TRBJ2-7	TGTGCCAGCACCGCGGACGACTACTACGAGCAGTACTTC	CASTADDYYEQYF
TRBV20-1	NA	NA	TRBJ1-5	TGCAGTGCTAGTATCGCGCGGGGAAACAATCAGCCCCAGCATTTT	CSASIARGNNQPQHF
TRBV2	NA	TRBD1	TRBJ1-6	TGTGCCAGCAGCGGGACAGGGGGCGGTAATTCACCCCTCCACTTT	CASSGTGGGNSPLHF
TRBV28	NA	TRBD1	TRBJ1-1	TGTGCCAGCAGTTTTGGCATGGATACGGACAGGGGGCAGGTGGACACTGAAGCTTTCTTT	CASSFGMDTDRGQVDTEAFF
TRBV7-2	NA	NA	TRBJ1-5	TGTGCCAGCAGCTGGACCGGGACTGAGAACAATCAGCCCCAGCATTTT	CASSWTGTENNQPQHF
TRBV5-1	NA	TRBD1	TRBJ2-2	TGCGCCAGCAGCTGGACAGGGAGCACGAACACCGGGGAGCTGTTTTTT	CASSWTGSTNTGELFF
TRBV6-2/TRBV6-3	NA	NA	TRBJ1-5	TGTGCCAGCAGCCACTCCGGGGGCGCTTCTCAGCCCCAGCATTTT	CASSHSGGASQPQHF
TRBV7-3	NA	TRBD2	TRBJ2-3	TGTGCCAGCAGCCACCGGGGAGGGGCCAACCCCACAGATACGCAGTATTTT	CASSHRGGANPTDTQYF
TRBV18	once	NA	TRBJ1-1	TGTGCCAGCTCACCTTCGGGGGCAGACACTGAAGCTTTCTTT	CASSPSGADTEAFF
TRBV13	few	TRBD2	TRBJ2-1	TGTGCCAGCAGCCGCACTAGCGGGAGCTGGAATGAGCAGTTCTTC	CASSRTSGSWNEQFF
TRBV5-1	NA	TRBD2	TRBJ2-1	TGCGCCAGCAGCCCGGGACTAGCGGGAGCCCCCAGGGAGCAGTTCTTC	CASSPGLAGAPREQFF
TRBV7-6	NA	NA	TRBJ2-7	TGTGCCAGCAGCCCGAATTACGGGTCCTCCTACGAGCAGTACTTC	CASSPNYGSSYEQYF
TRBV2	NA	NA	TRBJ2-7	TGTGCCAGCAGTGAAGGGTCAGCTCTGACCTACGAGCAGTACTTC	CASSEGSALTYEQYF
TRBV28	NA	TRBD2	TRBJ2-1	TGTGCCAGCAGTTTAGGGGCTAGCGGGAGGGTCTACAATGAGCAGTTCTTC	CASSLGASGRVYNEQFF
TRBV27	NA	TRBD2	TRBJ2-7	TGTGCCAGCAGAGGACTAGCGGGGGGAGACTACGAGCAGTACTTC	CASRGLAGGDYEQYF
TRBV5-1	NA	TRBD1	TRBJ2-5	TGCGCCAGCAGCCCACAGGGGATACAAGAGACCCAGTACTTC	CASSPQGIQETQYF
TRBV6-1	NA	NA	TRBJ2-1	TGTGCCAGCAGTGCGGTAAAGGCGGGAACCTACAATGAGCAGTTCTTC	CASSAVKAGTYNEQFF
TRBV5-1	NA	TRBD1	TRBJ2-3	TGCGCCAGCAGCATGGGAGGACAGGGCGCAGATACGCAGTATTTT	CASSMGGQGADTQYF
TRBV19	NA	NA	TRBJ2-7	TGTGCCAGTAGTAGAACGGGACTCCTTGGAGAGCAGTACTTC	CASSRTGLLGEQYF
TRBV11-2	NA	NA	TRBJ2-5	TGTGCCAGCAGCTTAGCGGTTAGCGCCCCAGGTGGCCAGTACTTC	CASSLAVSAPGGQYF
TRBV5-6	once	TRBD1	TRBJ2-3	TGTGCCAGCAGCACCGGGACAGGGGGTACAGATACGCAGTATTTT	CASSTGTGGTDTQYF
TRBV24-1	NA	NA	TRBJ1-5	TGTGCCACCAGTGTGAGTGGTAGCAATCAGCCCCAGCATTTT	CATSVSGSNQPQHF
TRBV19	NA	NA	TRBJ1-1	TGTGCCAGTAGTACTTGGGGCAGGTTGAACACTGAAGCTTTCTTT	CASSTWGRLNTEAFF
TRBV10-3	few	TRBD1	TRBJ1-2	TGTGCCATCACCGAAGACAGGGGAGACTATGGCTACACCTTC	CAITEDRGDYGYTF
TRBV5-1	NA	TRBD1	TRBJ2-2	TGCGCCAGCAGCTTACCCGGGACAGGGGAGACCGGGGAGCTGTTTTTT	CASSLPGTGETGELFF
TRBV9	once	TRBD2	TRBJ2-1	TGTGCCAGCAGCTCTAGCGGGCCCTTCGATGAGCAGTTCTTC	CASSSSGPFDEQFF
TRBV5-1	NA	TRBD1	TRBJ2-5	TGCGCCAGCAGAACGAGCCAACAGGGGGGCACGGAGACCCAGTACTTC	CASRTSQQGGTETQYF
TRBV7-3	NA	TRBD2	TRBJ2-1	TGTGCCAGCAGGCCCACCGGGACTAGCGGGAACAATGAGCAGTTCTTC	CASRPTGTSGNNEQFF